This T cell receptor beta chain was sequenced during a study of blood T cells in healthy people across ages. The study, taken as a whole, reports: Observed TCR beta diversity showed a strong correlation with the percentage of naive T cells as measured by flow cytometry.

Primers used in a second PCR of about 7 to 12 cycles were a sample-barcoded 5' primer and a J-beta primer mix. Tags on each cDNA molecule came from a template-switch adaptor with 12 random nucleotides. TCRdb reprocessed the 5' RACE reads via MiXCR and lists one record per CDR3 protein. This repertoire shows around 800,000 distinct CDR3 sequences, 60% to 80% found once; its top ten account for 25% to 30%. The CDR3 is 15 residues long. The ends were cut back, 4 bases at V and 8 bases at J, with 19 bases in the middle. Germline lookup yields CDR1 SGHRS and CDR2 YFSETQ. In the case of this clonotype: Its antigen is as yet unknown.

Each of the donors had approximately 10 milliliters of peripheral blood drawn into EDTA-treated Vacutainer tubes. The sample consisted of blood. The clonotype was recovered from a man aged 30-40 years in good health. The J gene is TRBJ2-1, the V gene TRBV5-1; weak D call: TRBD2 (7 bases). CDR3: CASSPRPGGRDEQFF. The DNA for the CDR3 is TGCGCCAGCAGCCCACGGCCGGGGGGCAGAGATGAGCAGTTCTTC.